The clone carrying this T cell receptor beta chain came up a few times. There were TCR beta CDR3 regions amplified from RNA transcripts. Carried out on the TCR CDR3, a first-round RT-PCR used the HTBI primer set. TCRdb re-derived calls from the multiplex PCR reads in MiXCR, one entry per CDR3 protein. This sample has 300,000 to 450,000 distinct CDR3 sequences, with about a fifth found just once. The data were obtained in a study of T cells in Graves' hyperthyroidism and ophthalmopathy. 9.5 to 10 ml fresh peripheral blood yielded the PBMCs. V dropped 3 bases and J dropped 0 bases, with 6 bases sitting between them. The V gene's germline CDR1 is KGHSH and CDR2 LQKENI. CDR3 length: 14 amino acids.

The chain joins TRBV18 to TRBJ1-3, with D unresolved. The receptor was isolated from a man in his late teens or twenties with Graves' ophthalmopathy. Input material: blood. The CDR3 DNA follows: TGTGCCAGCTCACCTCAGAGCTCTGGAAACACCATATATTTT. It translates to CASSPQSSGNTIYF.